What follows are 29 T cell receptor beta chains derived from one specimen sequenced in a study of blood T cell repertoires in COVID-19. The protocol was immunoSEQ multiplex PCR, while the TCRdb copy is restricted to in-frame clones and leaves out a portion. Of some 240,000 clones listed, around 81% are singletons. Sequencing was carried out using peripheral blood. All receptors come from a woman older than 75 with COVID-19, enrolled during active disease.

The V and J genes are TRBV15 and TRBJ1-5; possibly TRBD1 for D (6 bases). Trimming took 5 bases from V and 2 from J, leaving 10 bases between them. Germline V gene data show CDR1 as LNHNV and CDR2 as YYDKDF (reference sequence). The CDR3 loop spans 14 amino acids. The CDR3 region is CATSGNRGNQPQHF. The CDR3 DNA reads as TGTGCCACCAGCGGAAACAGGGGCAATCAGCCCCAGCATTTT.

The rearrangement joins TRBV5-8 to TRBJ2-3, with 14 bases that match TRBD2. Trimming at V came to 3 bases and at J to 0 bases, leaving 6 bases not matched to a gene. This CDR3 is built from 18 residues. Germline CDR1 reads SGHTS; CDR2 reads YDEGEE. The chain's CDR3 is CASSSGLAGVTSTDTQYF. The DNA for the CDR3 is TGTGCCAGCAGCTCGGGACTAGCGGGGGTTACTAGCACAGATACGCAGTATTTT.

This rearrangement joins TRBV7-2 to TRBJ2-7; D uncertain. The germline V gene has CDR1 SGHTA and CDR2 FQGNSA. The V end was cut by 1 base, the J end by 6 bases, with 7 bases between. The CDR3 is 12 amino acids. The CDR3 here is CASSLVGVEQYF. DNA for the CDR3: TGTGCCAGCAGCTTAGTAGGAGTCGAGCAGTACTTC. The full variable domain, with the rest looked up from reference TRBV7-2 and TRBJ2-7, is GAGVSQSPSNKVTEKGKDVELRCDPISGHTALYWYRQSLGQGLEFLIYFQGNSAPDKSGLPSDRFSAERTGGSVSTLTIQRTQQEDSAVYLCASSLVGVEQYFGPGTRLTVT.

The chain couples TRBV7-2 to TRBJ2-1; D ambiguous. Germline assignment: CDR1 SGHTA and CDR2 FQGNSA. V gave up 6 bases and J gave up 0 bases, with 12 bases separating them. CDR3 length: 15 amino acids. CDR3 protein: CASSPPPSSYNEQFF. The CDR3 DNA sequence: TGTGCCAGCAGTCCCCCCCCCAGCTCCTACAATGAGCAGTTCTTC.

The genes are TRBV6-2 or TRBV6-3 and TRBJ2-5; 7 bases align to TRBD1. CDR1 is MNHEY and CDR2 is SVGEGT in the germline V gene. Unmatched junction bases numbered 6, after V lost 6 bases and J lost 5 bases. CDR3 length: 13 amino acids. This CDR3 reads CASSRGTMETQYF. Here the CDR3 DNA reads TGTGCCAGCAGCAGGGGGACAATGGAGACCCAGTACTTC.

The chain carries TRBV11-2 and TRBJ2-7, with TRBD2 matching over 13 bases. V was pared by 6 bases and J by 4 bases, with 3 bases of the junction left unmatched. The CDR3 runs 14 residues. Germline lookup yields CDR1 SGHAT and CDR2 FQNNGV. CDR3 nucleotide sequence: TGTGCCAGCAGGGGACTAGCGGGGAGTTACGAGCAGTACTTC. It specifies CASRGLAGSYEQYF. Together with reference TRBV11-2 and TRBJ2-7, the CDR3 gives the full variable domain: EAGVAQSPRYKIIEKRQSVAFWCNPISGHATLYWYQQILGQGPKLLIQFQNNGVVDDSQLPKDRFSAERLKGVDSTLKIQPAKLEDSAVYLCASRGLAGSYEQYFGPGTRLTVT.

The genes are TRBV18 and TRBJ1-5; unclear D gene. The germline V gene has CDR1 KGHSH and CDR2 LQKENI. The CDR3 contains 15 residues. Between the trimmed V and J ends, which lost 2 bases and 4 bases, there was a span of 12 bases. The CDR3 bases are TGTGCCAGCTCACCATACGACGGGAAAAATCAGCCCCAGCATTTT. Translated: CASSPYDGKNQPQHF.

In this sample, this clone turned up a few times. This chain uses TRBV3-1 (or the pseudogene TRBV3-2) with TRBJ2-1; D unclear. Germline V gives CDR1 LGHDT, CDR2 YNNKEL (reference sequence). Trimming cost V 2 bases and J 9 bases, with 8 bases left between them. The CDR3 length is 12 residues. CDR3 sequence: CASSQSSGEQFF. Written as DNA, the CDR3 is TGTGCCAGCAGCCAAAGTTCGGGTGAGCAGTTCTTC.

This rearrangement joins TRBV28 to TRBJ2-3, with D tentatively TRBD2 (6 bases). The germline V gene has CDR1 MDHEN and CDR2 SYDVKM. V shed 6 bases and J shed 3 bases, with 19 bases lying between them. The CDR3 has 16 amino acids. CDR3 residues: CASSPNPGRGTDTQYF. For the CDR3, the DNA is TGTGCCAGCAGCCCTAACCCCGGGAGAGGGACAGATACGCAGTATTTT.

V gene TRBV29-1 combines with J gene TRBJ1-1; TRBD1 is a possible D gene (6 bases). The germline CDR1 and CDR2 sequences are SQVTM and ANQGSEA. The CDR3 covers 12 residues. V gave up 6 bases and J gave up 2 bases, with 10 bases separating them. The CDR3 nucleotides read TGCAGCGTAGACAGGAGAAACACTGAAGCTTTCTTT. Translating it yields CSVDRRNTEAFF.

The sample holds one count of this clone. The CDR3, as DNA: TGTGCCAGCAGCCGGACAGGGAATAATGAAAAACTGTTTTTT. Its translation: CASSRTGNNEKLFF. The chain uses TRBV7-9 and TRBJ1-4, with 8 positions matching TRBD1. CDR1 and CDR2 (germline): SEHNR, FQNEAQ (reference sequence). CDR3 length: 14 amino acids. With V trimmed by 5 bases and J by 4 bases, 3 bases remained unmatched.

The CDR3 DNA is TGCGCCAGCGGGACTAGCGGAAACACCGGGGAGCTGTTTTTT. It encodes CASGTSGNTGELFF. The chain carries TRBV5-1 and TRBJ2-2; the match to TRBD2 covers 11 bases. The V gene's germline CDR1 is SGHRS and CDR2 YFSETQ. The CDR3 covers 14 residues. After removal of 7 bases from V and 2 bases from J, the junction contained 1 base not matched to a gene.

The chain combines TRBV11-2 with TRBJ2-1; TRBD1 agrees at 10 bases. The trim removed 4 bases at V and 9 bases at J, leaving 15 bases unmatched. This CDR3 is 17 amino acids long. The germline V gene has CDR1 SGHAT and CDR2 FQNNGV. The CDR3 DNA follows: TGTGCCAGCAGCTCGGGACAGGGGAGGCGGGAGCGGGTTGAGCAGTTCTTC. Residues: CASSSGQGRRERVEQFF. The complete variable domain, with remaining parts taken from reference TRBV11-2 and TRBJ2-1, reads EAGVAQSPRYKIIEKRQSVAFWCNPISGHATLYWYQQILGQGPKLLIQFQNNGVVDDSQLPKDRFSAERLKGVDSTLKIQPAKLEDSAVYLCASSSGQGRRERVEQFFGPGTRLTVL.

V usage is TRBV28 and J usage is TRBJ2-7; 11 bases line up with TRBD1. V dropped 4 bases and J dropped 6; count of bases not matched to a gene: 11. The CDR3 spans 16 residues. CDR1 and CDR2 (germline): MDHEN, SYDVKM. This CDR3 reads CASSSGDRGFWSEQYF. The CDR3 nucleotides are TGTGCCAGCAGTTCGGGGGACAGGGGGTTTTGGAGCGAGCAGTACTTC.

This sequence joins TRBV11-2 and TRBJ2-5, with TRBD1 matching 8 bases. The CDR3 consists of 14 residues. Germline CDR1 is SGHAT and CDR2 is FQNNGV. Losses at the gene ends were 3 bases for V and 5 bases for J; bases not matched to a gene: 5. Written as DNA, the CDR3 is TGTGCCAGCAGCTTCAGGGACAGGAGGGAGACCCAGTACTTC. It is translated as CASSFRDRRETQYF. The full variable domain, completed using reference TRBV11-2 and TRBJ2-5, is EAGVAQSPRYKIIEKRQSVAFWCNPISGHATLYWYQQILGQGPKLLIQFQNNGVVDDSQLPKDRFSAERLKGVDSTLKIQPAKLEDSAVYLCASSFRDRRETQYFGPGTRLLVL.

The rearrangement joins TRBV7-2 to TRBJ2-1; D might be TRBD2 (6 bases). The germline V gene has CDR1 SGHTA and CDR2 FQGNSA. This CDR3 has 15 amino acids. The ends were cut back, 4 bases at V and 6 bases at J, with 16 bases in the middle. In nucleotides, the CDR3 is TGTGCCAGCAGCTCCGGGACTTCGGGGCTCAATGAGCAGTTCTTC. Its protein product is CASSSGTSGLNEQFF. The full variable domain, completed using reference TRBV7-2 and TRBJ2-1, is GAGVSQSPSNKVTEKGKDVELRCDPISGHTALYWYRQSLGQGLEFLIYFQGNSAPDKSGLPSDRFSAERTGGSVSTLTIQRTQQEDSAVYLCASSSGTSGLNEQFFGPGTRLTVL.

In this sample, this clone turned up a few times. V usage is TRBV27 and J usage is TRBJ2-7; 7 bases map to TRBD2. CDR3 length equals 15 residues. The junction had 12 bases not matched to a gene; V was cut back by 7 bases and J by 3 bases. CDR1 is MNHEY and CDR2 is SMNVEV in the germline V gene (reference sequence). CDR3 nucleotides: TGTGCCAGCACCCTACGGGCTAGCGGACTCTACGAGCAGTACTTC. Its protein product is CASTLRASGLYEQYF.

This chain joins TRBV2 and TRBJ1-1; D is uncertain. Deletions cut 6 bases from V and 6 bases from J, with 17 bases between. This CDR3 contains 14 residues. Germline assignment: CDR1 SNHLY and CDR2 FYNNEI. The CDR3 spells CASRPTRVWSEAFF. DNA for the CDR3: TGTGCCAGCAGGCCCACCCGAGTCTGGTCTGAAGCTTTCTTT.

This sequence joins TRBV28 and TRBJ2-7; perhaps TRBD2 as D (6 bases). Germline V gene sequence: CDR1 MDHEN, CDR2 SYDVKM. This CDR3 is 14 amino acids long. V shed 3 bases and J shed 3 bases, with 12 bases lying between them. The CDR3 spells CASSLGTQLYEQYF. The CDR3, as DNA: TGTGCCAGCAGTTTGGGGACTCAGCTCTACGAGCAGTACTTC.

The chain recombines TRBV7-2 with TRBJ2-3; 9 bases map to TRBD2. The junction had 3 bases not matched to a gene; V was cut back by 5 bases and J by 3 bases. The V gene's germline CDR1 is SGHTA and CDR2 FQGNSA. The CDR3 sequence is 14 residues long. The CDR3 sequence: CASSTSGRTDTQYF. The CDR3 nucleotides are TGTGCCAGCAGCACCAGCGGGAGGACAGATACGCAGTATTTT.

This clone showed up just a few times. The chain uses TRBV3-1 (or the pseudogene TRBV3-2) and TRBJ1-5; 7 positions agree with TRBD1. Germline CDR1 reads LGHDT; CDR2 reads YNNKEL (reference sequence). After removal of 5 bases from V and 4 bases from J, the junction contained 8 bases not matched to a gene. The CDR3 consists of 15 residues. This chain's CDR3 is CASSVGTDFNQPQHF. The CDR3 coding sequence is TGTGCCAGCAGCGTAGGGACAGACTTTAATCAGCCCCAGCATTTT.

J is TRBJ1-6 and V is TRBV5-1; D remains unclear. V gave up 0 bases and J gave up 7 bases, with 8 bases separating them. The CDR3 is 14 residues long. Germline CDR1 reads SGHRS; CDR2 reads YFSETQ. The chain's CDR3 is CASSLVGSNSPLHF. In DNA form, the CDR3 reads TGCGCCAGCAGCTTGGTGGGCAGCAATTCACCCCTCCACTTT. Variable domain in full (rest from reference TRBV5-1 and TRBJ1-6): KAGVTQTPRYLIKTRGQQVTLSCSPISGHRSVSWYQQTPGQGLQFLFEYFSETQRNKGNFPGRFSGRQFSNSRSEMNVSTLELGDSALYLCASSLVGSNSPLHFGNGTRLTVT.

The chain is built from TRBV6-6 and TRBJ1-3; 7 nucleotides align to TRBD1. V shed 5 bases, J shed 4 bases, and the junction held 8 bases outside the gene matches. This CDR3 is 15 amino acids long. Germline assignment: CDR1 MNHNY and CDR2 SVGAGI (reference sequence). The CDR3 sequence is CASSNGQAGGNTIYF. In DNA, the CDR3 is TGTGCCAGCAGTAATGGACAGGCCGGGGGAAACACCATATATTTT.

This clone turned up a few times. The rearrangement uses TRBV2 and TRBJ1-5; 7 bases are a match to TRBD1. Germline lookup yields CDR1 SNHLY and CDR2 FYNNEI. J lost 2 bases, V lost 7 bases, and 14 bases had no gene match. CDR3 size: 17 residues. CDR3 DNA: TGTGCCAGCACCCAAATGACAGGGATTCTAGGCAATCAGCCCCAGCATTTT. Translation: CASTQMTGILGNQPQHF.

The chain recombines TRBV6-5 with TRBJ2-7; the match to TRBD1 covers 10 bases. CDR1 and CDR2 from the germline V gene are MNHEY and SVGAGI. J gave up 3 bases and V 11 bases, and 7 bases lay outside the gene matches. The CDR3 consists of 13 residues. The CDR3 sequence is CASRRDRGYEQYF. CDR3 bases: TGTGCCTCCCGAAGGGACAGGGGCTACGAGCAGTACTTC.

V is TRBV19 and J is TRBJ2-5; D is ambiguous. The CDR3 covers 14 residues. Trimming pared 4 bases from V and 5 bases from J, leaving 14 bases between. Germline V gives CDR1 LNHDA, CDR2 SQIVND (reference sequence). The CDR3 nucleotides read TGTGCCAGTAGTAGATGGAGCCTCGGGGAGACCCAGTACTTC. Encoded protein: CASSRWSLGETQYF.

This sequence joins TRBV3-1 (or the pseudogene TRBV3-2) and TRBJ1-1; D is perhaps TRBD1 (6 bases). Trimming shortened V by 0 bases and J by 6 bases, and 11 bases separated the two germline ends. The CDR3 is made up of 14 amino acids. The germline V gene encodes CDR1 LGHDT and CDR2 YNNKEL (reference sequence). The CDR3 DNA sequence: TGTGCCAGCAGCCAAGACCAGGGGATTGCTGAAGCTTTCTTT. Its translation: CASSQDQGIAEAFF.

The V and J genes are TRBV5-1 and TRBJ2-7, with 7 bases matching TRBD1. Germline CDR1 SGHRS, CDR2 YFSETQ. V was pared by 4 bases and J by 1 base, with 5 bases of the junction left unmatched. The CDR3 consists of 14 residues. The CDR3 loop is CASSQGVGSYEQYF. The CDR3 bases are TGCGCCAGCAGCCAGGGGGTAGGATCCTACGAGCAGTACTTC.

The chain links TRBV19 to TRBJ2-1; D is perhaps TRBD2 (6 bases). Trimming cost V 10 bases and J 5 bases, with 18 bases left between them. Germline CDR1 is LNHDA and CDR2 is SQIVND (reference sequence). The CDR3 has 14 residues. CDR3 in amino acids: CATTTGEGHNEQFF. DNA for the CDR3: TGTGCCACCACTACGGGGGAAGGGCACAATGAGCAGTTCTTC.